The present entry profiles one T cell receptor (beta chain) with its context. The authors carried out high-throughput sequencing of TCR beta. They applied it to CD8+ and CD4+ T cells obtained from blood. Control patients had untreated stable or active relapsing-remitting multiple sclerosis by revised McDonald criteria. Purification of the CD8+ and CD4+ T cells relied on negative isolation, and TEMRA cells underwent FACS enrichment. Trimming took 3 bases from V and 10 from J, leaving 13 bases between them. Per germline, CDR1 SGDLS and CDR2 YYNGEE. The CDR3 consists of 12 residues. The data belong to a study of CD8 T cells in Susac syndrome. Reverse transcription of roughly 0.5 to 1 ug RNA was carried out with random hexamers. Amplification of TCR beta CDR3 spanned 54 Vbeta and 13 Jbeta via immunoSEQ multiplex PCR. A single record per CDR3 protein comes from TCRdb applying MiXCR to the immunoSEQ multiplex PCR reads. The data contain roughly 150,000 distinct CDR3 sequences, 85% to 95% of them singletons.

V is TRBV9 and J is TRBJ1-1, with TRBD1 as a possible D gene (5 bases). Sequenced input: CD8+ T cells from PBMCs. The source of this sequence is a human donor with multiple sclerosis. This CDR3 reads CASSDSLGVAFF. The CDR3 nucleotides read TGTGCCAGCAGCGATTCCCTGGGGGTAGCTTTCTTT.